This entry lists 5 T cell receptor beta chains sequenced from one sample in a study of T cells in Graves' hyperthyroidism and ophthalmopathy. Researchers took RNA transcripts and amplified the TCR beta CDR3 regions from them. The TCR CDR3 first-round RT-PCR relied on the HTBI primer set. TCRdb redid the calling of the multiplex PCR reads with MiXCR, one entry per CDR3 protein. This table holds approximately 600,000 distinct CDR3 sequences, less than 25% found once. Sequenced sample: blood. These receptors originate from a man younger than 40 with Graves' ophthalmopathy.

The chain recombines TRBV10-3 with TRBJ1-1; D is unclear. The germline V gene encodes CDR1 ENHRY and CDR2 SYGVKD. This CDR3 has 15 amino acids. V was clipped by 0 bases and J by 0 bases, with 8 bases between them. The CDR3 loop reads CAISESNRLNTEAFF. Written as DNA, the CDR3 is TGTGCCATCAGTGAGTCGAATCGCCTGAACACTGAAGCTTTCTTT.

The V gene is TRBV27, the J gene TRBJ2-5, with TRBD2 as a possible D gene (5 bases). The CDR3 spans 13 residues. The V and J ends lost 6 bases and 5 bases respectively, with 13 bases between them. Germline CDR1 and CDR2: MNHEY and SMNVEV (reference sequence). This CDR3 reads CASRGLGGETQYF. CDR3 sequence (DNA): TGTGCCAGCAGAGGCCTCGGCGGGGAGACCCAGTACTTC.

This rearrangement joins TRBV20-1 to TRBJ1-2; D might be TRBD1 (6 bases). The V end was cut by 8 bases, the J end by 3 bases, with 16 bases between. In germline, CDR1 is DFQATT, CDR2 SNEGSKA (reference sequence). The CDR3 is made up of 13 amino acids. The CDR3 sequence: CSPRTANDYGYTF. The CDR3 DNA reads TGCAGTCCACGGACAGCGAACGACTATGGCTACACCTTC.

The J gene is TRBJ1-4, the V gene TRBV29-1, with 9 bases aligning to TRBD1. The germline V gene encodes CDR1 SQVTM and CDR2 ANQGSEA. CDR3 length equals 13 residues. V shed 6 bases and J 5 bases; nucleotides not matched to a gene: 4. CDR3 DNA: TGCAGCGTAAGGACAGGGGAAAATGAAAAACTGTTTTTT. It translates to CSVRTGENEKLFF.

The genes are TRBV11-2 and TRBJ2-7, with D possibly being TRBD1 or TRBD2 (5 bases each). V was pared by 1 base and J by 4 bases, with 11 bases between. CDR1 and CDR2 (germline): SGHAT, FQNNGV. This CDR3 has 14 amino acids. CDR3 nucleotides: TGTGCCAGCAGCTTAGTTTGGGACGGTTACGAGCAGTACTTC. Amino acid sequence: CASSLVWDGYEQYF. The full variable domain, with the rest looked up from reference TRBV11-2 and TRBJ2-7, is EAGVAQSPRYKIIEKRQSVAFWCNPISGHATLYWYQQILGQGPKLLIQFQNNGVVDDSQLPKDRFSAERLKGVDSTLKIQPAKLEDSAVYLCASSLVWDGYEQYFGPGTRLTVT.